A single sample is the source of the 13 T cell receptor beta chains below, sequenced in a study of cytomegalovirus exposure and HLA in healthy donors. It was with 60 Vbeta and 13 Jbeta primers that the PCR ran. Repertoires were generated with immunoSEQ multiplex PCR, while TCRdb's copy carries only in-frame clones and drops some. This table lists some 110,000 clones. Sequenced sample: PBMCs. The receptor set was obtained from a middle-aged man in good health and CMV-seropositive.

Here the CDR3 reads CASSLLAGAGLDSDTQYF. The CDR3 region has the DNA TGTGCCAGCAGCTTATTAGCGGGAGCGGGTTTGGATTCAGATACGCAGTATTTT. The rearrangement joins TRBV11-2 to TRBJ2-3; the match to TRBD2 covers 9 bases. J lost 4 bases, V lost 2 bases, and 13 bases had no gene match. The CDR3 extends over 18 amino acids. Germline V gene lookup returns CDR1 SGHAT and CDR2 FQNNGV.

The chain carries TRBV6-5 and TRBJ1-1, with D possibly being TRBD1 (5 bases). CDR1 is MNHEY and CDR2 is SVGAGI in the germline V gene. The CDR3 sequence is 16 residues long. The ends were cut back, 0 bases at V and 0 bases at J, with 11 bases in the middle. The CDR3, as DNA: TGTGCCAGCAGTTACTCCTGGGGCGACATGAACACTGAAGCTTTCTTT. Translating gives CASSYSWGDMNTEAFF.

The V gene is TRBV7-3, the J gene TRBJ2-1; D is unresolved. V was trimmed by 6 bases and J by 7 bases, leaving 16 bases between them. In germline, CDR1 is SGHTA, CDR2 FQGTGA. There are 14 residues in the CDR3. The CDR3 is CASSLGSVANEQFF. The DNA for the CDR3 is TGTGCCAGCAGTCTAGGCTCGGTGGCTAATGAGCAGTTCTTC.

V is TRBV15 and J is TRBJ2-6; unclear D gene. Germline V gene lookup returns CDR1 LNHNV and CDR2 YYDKDF (reference sequence). V gave up 3 bases and J gave up 0 bases, with 9 bases separating them. The CDR3 is 16 residues long. Here the CDR3 reads CATSRMVSSGANVLTF. For the CDR3, the DNA is TGTGCCACCAGCAGGATGGTGAGCTCTGGGGCCAACGTCCTGACTTTC. Filled out from reference TRBV15 and TRBJ2-6, the complete variable domain reads DAMVIQNPRYQVTQFGKPVTLSCSQTLNHNVMYWYQQKSSQAPKLLFHYYDKDFNNEADTPDNFQSRRPNTSFCFLDIRSPGLGDTAMYLCATSRMVSSGANVLTFGAGSRLTVL.

This chain uses TRBV6-6 with TRBJ1-3; 10 bases align to TRBD1. Germline CDR1 reads MNHNY; CDR2 reads SVGAGI (reference sequence). The CDR3 consists of 15 residues. J was trimmed by 3 bases and V by 2 bases; bases with no gene match: 1. The CDR3 coding sequence is TGTGCCAGCAGTTACGGGACAGGGGTTGGAAACACCATATATTTT. This translates into CASSYGTGVGNTIYF.

This chain connects TRBV20-1 to TRBJ2-7; 13 nucleotides line up with TRBD2. The V and J ends lost 6 bases and 7 bases, in that order; junction bases with no gene match: 0. CDR3 length: 11 amino acids. Germline V gene lookup returns CDR1 DFQATT and CDR2 SNEGSKA (reference sequence). In DNA, the CDR3 is TGCAGTGCGACTAGCGGGAGGGAGCAGTACTTC. Protein sequence: CSATSGREQYF.

V and J are TRBV5-1 and TRBJ2-3; D not resolved. Trimming pared 5 bases from V and 2 bases from J, leaving 18 bases between. Germline lookup yields CDR1 SGHRS and CDR2 YFSETQ. This CDR3 spans 16 amino acids. The CDR3: CASRPSPGPITDTQYF. CDR3 sequence (DNA): TGCGCCAGCAGGCCAAGTCCGGGTCCCATCACAGATACGCAGTATTTT.

This chain links TRBV13 with TRBJ2-2; 7 bases map to TRBD2. Germline-derived CDR1 and CDR2 are PRHDT and FYEKMQ (reference sequence). The CDR3 is 15 amino acids. With 4 bases clipped from V and 6 bases from J, the junction kept 8 bases outside the gene matches. This CDR3 reads CASSSGDGGAGELFF. The CDR3 DNA reads TGTGCCAGCAGCTCCGGGGATGGGGGGGCCGGGGAGCTGTTTTTT.

The chain has TRBV5-8 and TRBJ2-5, with TRBD1 as a possible D gene (6 bases). The V gene's germline CDR1 is SGHTS and CDR2 YDEGEE. The CDR3 is 13 amino acids. Trimming took 0 bases from V and 9 from J, leaving 12 bases between them. The CDR3 coding sequence is TGTGCCAGCAGCTTGGCCCAGGGGTTTTCCCAGTACTTC. Translated: CASSLAQGFSQYF.

The V gene is TRBV28, the J gene TRBJ2-2, with 8 bases that match TRBD1. This CDR3 is 15 amino acids long. Germline V gives CDR1 MDHEN, CDR2 SYDVKM. The V and J ends lost 2 bases and 8 bases, in that order; junction bases with no gene match: 7. In DNA, the CDR3 is TGTGCCAGCAGTTTAGGCAGGGGGCGAATAGGGGAGCTGTTTTTT. Translating it yields CASSLGRGRIGELFF.

This chain joins TRBV5-1 and TRBJ2-7; 11 bases match TRBD2. The CDR3 is made up of 14 amino acids. Trimming took 0 bases from V and 5 from J; bases not matched to a gene: 1. The V gene's germline CDR1 is SGHRS and CDR2 YFSETQ. The CDR3 reads CASSLELAGDEQYF. DNA of the CDR3: TGCGCCAGCAGCTTGGAACTAGCGGGAGACGAGCAGTACTTC.

The gene calls are TRBV7-9 and TRBJ2-1; D is possibly TRBD1 (6 bases). Per germline, CDR1 SEHNR and CDR2 FQNEAQ (reference sequence). Trimming took off 5 bases at V and 9 bases at J, with 11 bases between the two ends. This CDR3 comprises 12 residues. Here the CDR3 DNA reads TGTGCCAGCAGCCCAGGGGCGACTGAGCAGTTCTTC. It translates to CASSPGATEQFF.

The V and J genes are TRBV7-6 and TRBJ2-1; 7 nucleotides align to TRBD1. Per germline, CDR1 SGHVS and CDR2 FNYEAQ. Trimming at V came to 5 bases and at J to 1 base, leaving 8 bases not matched to a gene. The CDR3 loop spans 16 amino acids. CDR3 coding DNA: TGTGCCAGCAGCAGACAGACAGGGCCTTCCTACAATGAGCAGTTCTTC. This gives the protein CASSRQTGPSYNEQFF.